Below, one T cell receptor (beta chain) is given with its context. This clonotype showed up just a few times. The target of this receptor is not known. Per-nucleotide qualities are absent, and no much larger clonotype sits a single base away. PBMCs were isolated by Ficoll-Paque density gradient centrifugation. V is pruned by 7 bases and J by 8 bases, leaving 12 bases of the junction without a gene match. The CDR3, cysteine through phenylalanine, is 15 amino acids long. CDR3 DNA is the only sequence kept; it has 45 bases, read in frame from the first base. This sample was taken from a study of T-cell memory formation after mild COVID-19 (TCRdb year 2021). Turning to the overall study: Most TCR sequence clusters were specific to one of the two donors. Two young, previously healthy adult volunteers, one female and one male, were included in the cohort. Longitudinal TCRalpha and TCRbeta repertoire sequencing tracked T-cell clones expanding and contracting after mild COVID-19 in two donors. Paper-wide results and their limitations: The detection of some responding clones in pre-infection memory suggests that pre-existing cross-reactive memory T cells joined the SARS-CoV-2 response. Contracting CD4+ clones turned up mainly in the CM and EM memory subsets, whereas EMRA was where CD8+ clones were enriched. From day 15 to 85, contracting clones showed balanced CD4/CD8 phenotypes, whereas a second wave of clones that expanded from day 15 to 37 leaned towards CD4+. Only two mild cases were covered in the study, and larger cohorts including severe cases with pre-infection samples were considered necessary. SARS-CoV-2 specificity of the second-wave clones peaking on day 37 was not confirmed.

The data were produced on an Illumina NovaSeq 6000. cDNA libraries for TCRalpha and TCRbeta were prepared by 5'RACE using constant-segment primers, with sample barcodes and unique molecular identifiers added. RNA was extracted from every sample with Trizol reagent. Library amplification was performed in two PCR steps, and a second sample barcode and Illumina TruSeq adapters were introduced in the second step. Sequencing of the libraries was done on an Illumina NovaSeq, producing 2 x 150 bp paired-end reads. The study's own analysis went as follows. Demultiplexing of reads and collapsing into UMI-guided consensus sequences were performed with migec v1.2.7. With mixcr v2.1.11, UMI consensuses were aligned to TRA and TRB V and J templates and assembled into clonotypes. A clonotype was counted as expanded or contracted only if both edgeR and NoisET called the change significant, with noise models trained on biological replicates. For edgeR calls, a false discovery rate-adjusted p below 0.01 and a log2 fold-change threshold of 1 were applied. PCA with hierarchical clustering of max-normalized trajectories of the 1000 most abundant clonotypes was used as exploratory dynamics analysis. Each responding clone was given a CD4 or CD8 phenotype based on the CD4+ and CD8+ repertoires, which had been sequenced separately. Using fastp at Q25 and MiXCR, TCRdb reprocessed the public reads and kept productive beta chains. Here each entry gathers all rows of one CDR3 protein and keeps the most common genes and DNA. The V and J calls and clone size come from TCRdb's table, not from the authors' own analysis. The sample table contains 85,000 to 130,000 distinct CDR3 sequences; only one count was recorded for around 10% of them. The ten largest clonotypes hold approximately 40% of the sample.

The sequence came from a man aged 18 to 35 who had mild COVID-19 (a few samples of this study predate the infection). The sample titles of this study are shuffled in the database, so cell type and time point are left out; the donor was told from shared clones. The V and J genes are TRBV12-3 or TRBV12-4 and TRBJ2-1; 9 bases in between match TRBD1. The sequenced sample consisted of PBMCs or a T cell subset sorted from them (not recorded which). The CDR3 region: CASTRQGTGPDEQFF. The DNA sequence is given as TGTGCCAGCACTCGCCAGGGGACAGGGCCCGATGAGCAGTTCTTC.